Listed here are 10 T cell receptor beta chains from one sample, sequenced in a study of shared clonotypes between healthy human individuals. Here immunoSEQ multiplex PCR was the method, and the copy in TCRdb shows in-frame clones only, minus some. Of under 600,000 clones listed, 90% to 96% are singletons. The sequenced sample was naive CD4+ T cells sorted from blood. Subset in this sample: CD45RA+ positively selected. The source of these receptors is a woman under 40 in good health.

This chain connects TRBV18 to TRBJ1-5; a possible D gene is TRBD1 (6 bases). The length of the CDR3 is 15 residues. V was pared by 3 bases and J by 3 bases, with 12 bases between. The germline gives CDR1 KGHSH, CDR2 LQKENI. CDR3 sequence reads: CASSPRTALNQPQHF. The CDR3 nucleotides are TGTGCCAGCTCACCCCGGACAGCACTCAATCAGCCCCAGCATTTT.

The genes are TRBV5-1 and TRBJ1-4, with D perhaps TRBD1 (5 bases). The V gene's germline CDR1 is SGHRS and CDR2 YFSETQ. Trimming removed 4 bases at V and 0 bases at J, with 13 bases between. The CDR3 has 16 residues. The CDR3: CASSRGQYPTNEKLFF. DNA of the CDR3: TGCGCCAGCAGCAGGGGCCAATATCCAACTAATGAAAAACTGTTTTTT.

This chain joins TRBV11-2 and TRBJ2-7, with D hard to call. Per germline, CDR1 SGHAT and CDR2 FQNNGV. CDR3 length: 12 residues. Trimming stripped 5 bases from V and 6 bases from J, with 11 bases between. This CDR3 reads CASSTPIREQYF. In DNA, the CDR3 is TGTGCCAGCAGCACCCCCATCCGCGAGCAGTACTTC.

The chain combines TRBV10-3 with TRBJ1-3, with D possibly being TRBD1 (6 bases). Trimming removed 7 bases at V and 4 bases at J, with 11 bases between. The length of the CDR3 is 13 residues. The germline gives CDR1 ENHRY, CDR2 SYGVKD. This CDR3 is CAITGGPGNTIYF. The CDR3 DNA sequence: TGTGCCATCACCGGGGGGCCAGGAAACACCATATATTTT.

The V and J genes are TRBV7-3 and TRBJ2-3; D may be TRBD1 or TRBD2 (5 bases each). CDR1 SGHTA and CDR2 FQGTGA come from the germline V gene. The CDR3 length is 15 residues. Trimming left V 6 bases short and J 6 bases short, with 19 bases between. CDR3 bases: TGTGCCAGCAGACTAGACCGGGACCGCGACGATACGCAGTATTTT. It yields the protein CASRLDRDRDDTQYF.

The rearrangement joins TRBV11-3 to TRBJ2-7; no clear D. Germline assignment: CDR1 SGHNT and CDR2 YENEEA. V gave up 1 base and J gave up 4 bases, with 5 bases separating them. The CDR3 consists of 12 residues. The CDR3 is CASSLAFYEQYF. The CDR3 DNA is TGTGCCAGCAGCTTAGCTTTTTACGAGCAGTACTTC.

This sequence joins TRBV6-1 and TRBJ1-1; D is possibly TRBD1 (5 bases). Trimming cost V 6 bases and J 1 base, with 9 bases left between them. The CDR3 length is 13 residues. Per germline, CDR1 MNHNS and CDR2 SASEGT. CDR3 nucleotides: TGTGCCAGCAGCGGGGGGAGGAACACTGAAGCTTTCTTT. Translated: CASSGGRNTEAFF.

The rearrangement links TRBV28 to TRBJ2-2; no clear D. The CDR3 is 16 residues long. The germline gives CDR1 MDHEN, CDR2 SYDVKM. Trimming shortened V by 3 bases and J by 0 bases, and 11 bases separated the two germline ends. CDR3 nucleotide sequence: TGTGCCAGCAGTTTGAACCCAACAGCGAACACCGGGGAGCTGTTTTTT. It is translated as CASSLNPTANTGELFF.

The rearrangement links TRBV28 to TRBJ2-1; TRBD1 aligns across 9 bases. Germline CDR1 reads MDHEN; CDR2 reads SYDVKM. With 7 bases clipped from V and 9 bases from J, the junction kept 13 bases outside the gene matches. The CDR3 consists of 15 residues. The CDR3 is CASIKGDRAAGEQFF. The CDR3 bases are TGTGCCAGCATAAAAGGGGACAGGGCGGCTGGTGAGCAGTTCTTC.

The CDR3 sequence: CASSEAPLLGTGLQETQYF. CDR3 DNA sequence: TGCGCCAGCAGTGAAGCCCCCCTTCTCGGGACAGGACTCCAAGAGACCCAGTACTTC. The rearrangement uses TRBV10-1 and TRBJ2-5; TRBD1 matches 8 bases. V was clipped by 3 bases and J by 1 base; unmatched bases: 16. In germline, CDR1 is WNHNN, CDR2 SYGVQD (reference sequence). CDR3 length: 19 residues.